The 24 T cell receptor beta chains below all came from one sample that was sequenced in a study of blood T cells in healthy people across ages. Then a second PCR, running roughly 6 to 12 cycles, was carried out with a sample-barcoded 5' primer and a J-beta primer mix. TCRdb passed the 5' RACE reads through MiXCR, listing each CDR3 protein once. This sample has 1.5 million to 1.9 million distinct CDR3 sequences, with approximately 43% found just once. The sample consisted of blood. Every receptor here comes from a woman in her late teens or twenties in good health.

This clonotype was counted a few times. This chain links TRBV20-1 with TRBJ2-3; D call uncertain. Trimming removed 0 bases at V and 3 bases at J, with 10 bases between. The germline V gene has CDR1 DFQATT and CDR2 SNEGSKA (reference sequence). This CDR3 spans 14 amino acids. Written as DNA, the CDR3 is TGCAGTGCTAGAGATAGGTTGCTAACAGATACGCAGTATTTT. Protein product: CSARDRLLTDTQYF.

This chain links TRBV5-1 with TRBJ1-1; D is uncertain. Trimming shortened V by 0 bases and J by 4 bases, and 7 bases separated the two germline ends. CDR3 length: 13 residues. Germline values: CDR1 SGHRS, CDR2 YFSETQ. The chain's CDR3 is CASSLASATEAFF. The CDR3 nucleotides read TGCGCCAGCAGCTTGGCGTCAGCCACTGAAGCTTTCTTT.

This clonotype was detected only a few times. CDR3 sequence reads: CASSLLREDYGYTF. In DNA, the CDR3 is TGTGCCAGCAGTTTGCTTAGGGAAGACTATGGCTACACCTTC. The chain is built from TRBV12-3 or TRBV12-4 and TRBJ1-2; D is undetermined. Deletions cut 3 bases from V and 3 bases from J, with 11 bases between. This CDR3 comprises 14 residues.

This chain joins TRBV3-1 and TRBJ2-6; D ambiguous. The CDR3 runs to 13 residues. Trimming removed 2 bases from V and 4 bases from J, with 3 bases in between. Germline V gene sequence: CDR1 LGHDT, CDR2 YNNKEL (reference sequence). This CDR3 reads CASSQYGANVLTF. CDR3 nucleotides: TGTGCCAGCAGCCAATACGGGGCCAACGTCCTGACTTTC.

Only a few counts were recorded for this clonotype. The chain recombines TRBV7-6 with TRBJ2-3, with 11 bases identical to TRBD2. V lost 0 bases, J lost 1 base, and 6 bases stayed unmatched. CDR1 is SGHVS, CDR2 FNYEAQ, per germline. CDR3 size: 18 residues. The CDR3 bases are TGTGCCAGCAGCTTAGCACTAGCGGGAGCAACTGGCACAGATACGCAGTATTTT. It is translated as CASSLALAGATGTDTQYF.

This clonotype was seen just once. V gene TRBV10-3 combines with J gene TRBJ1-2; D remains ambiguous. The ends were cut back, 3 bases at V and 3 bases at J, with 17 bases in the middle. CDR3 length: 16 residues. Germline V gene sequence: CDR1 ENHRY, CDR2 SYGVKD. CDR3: CAISDPGLPSDYGYTF. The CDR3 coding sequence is TGTGCCATCAGTGACCCGGGCCTCCCCTCCGACTATGGCTACACCTTC.

The CDR3 DNA reads TGTGCCACCAGCAGAGATATTGTGGGACAGTCAAGACGGAGTGAAAAACTGTTTTTT. It yields the protein CATSRDIVGQSRRSEKLFF. This chain links TRBV15 with TRBJ1-4; 7 positions match TRBD1. Looked up from germline, CDR1 is LNHNV and CDR2 is YYDKDF (reference sequence). The CDR3 has 19 residues. V was clipped by 0 bases and J by 7 bases; unmatched bases: 17.

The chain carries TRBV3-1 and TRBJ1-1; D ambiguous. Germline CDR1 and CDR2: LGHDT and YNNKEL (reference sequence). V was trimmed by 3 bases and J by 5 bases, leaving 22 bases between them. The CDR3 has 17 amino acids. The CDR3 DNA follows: TGTGCCAGCAGCCACAACATCCGCGGGATCCGAACAACTGAAGCTTTCTTT. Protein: CASSHNIRGIRTTEAFF.

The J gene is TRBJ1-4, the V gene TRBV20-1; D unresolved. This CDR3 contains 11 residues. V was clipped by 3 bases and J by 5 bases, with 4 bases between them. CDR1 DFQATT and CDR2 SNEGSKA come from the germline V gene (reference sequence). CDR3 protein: CSASDNEKLFF. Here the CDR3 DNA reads TGCAGTGCTAGTGACAATGAAAAACTGTTTTTT.

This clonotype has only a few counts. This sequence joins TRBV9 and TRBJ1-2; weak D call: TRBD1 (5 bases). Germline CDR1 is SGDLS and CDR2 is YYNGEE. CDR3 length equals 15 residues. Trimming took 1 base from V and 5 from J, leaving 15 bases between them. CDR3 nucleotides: TGTGCCAGCAGCGTAAGACAGCGCCCGGGTTATGGCTACACCTTC. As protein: CASSVRQRPGYGYTF.

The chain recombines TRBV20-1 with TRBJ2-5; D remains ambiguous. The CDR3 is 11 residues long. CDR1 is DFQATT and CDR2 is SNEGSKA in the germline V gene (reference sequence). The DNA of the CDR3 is TGCAGCGCACGAATCCAAGAGACCCAGTACTTC. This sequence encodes CSARIQETQYF.

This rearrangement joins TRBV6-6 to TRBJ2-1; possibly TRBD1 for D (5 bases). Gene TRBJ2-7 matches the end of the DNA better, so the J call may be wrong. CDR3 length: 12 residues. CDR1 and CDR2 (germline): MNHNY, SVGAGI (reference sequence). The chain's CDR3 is CASSPRAGEQYF. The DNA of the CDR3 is TGTGCCAGCAGCCCCAGGGCTGGCGAGCAGTACTTC.

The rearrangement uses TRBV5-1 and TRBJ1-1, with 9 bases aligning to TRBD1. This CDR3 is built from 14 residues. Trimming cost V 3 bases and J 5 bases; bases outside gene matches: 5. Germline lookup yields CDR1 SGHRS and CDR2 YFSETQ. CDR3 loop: CASSWGTGRTEAFF. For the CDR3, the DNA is TGCGCCAGCAGCTGGGGGACAGGGAGGACTGAAGCTTTCTTT.

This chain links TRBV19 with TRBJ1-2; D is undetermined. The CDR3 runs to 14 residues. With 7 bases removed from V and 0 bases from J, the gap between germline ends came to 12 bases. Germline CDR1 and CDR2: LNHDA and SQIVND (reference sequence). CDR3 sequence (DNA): TGTGCCAGTACTAGATCCGGAGCTAACTATGGCTACACCTTC. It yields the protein CASTRSGANYGYTF.

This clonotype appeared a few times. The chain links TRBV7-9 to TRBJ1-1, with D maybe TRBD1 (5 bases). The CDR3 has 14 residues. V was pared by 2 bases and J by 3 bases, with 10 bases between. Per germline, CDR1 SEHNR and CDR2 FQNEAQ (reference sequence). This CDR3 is CASSLPGMDTEAFF. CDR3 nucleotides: TGTGCCAGCAGCTTACCAGGGATGGACACTGAAGCTTTCTTT.

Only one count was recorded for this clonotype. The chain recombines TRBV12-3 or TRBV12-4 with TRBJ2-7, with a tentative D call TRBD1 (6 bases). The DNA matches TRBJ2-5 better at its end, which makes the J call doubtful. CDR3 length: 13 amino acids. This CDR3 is CASSLQGKKTQYF. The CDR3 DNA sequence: TGTGCCAGCAGTTTACAGGGGAAAAAGACCCAGTACTTC.

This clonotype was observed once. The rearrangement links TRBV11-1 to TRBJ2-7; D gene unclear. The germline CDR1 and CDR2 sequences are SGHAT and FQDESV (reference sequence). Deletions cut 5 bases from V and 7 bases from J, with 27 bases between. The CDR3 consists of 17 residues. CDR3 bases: TGTGCCAGCAGCCCGAGACCGGCGAGTATCTCCTACAATGAGCAGTACTTC. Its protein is CASSPRPASISYNEQYF.

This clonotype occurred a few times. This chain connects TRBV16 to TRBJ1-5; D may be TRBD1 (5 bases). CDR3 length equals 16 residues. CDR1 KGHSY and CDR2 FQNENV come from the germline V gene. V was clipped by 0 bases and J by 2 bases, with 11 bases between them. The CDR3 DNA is TGTGCCAGCAGCCAATCGAGTCAGGGTGGCAATCAGCCCCAGCATTTT. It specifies CASSQSSQGGNQPQHF.

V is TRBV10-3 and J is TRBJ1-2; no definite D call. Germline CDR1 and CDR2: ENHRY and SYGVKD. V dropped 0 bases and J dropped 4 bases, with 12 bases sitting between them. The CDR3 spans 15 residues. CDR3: CAISESLEKSYGYTF. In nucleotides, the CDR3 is TGTGCCATCAGTGAGTCGCTAGAGAAGAGCTATGGCTACACCTTC.

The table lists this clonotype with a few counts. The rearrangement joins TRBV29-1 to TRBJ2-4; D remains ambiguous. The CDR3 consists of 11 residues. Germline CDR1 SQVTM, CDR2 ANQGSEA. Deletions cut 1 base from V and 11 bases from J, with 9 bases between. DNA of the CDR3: TGCAGCGTTGAAGTAGGTAGAGTTCAGTACTTC. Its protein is CSVEVGRVQYF.

CDR3 region: CASSEGLAGAYNEQFF. The CDR3 DNA sequence: TGTGCCAGCAGTGAGGGACTAGCGGGAGCGTACAATGAGCAGTTCTTC. The rearrangement joins TRBV6-1 to TRBJ2-1; 14 bases fit TRBD2. The CDR3 runs to 16 residues. Germline loops: CDR1 MNHNS, CDR2 SASEGT. With V trimmed by 3 bases and J by 4 bases, 2 bases remained unmatched.

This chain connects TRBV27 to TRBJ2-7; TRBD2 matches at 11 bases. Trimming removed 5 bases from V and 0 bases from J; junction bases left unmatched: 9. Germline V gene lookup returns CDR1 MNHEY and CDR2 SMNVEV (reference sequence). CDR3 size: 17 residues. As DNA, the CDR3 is TGTGCCAGCAGTCATCTCCTACTAGCGGGGGTCTCCTACGAGCAGTACTTC. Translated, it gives CASSHLLLAGVSYEQYF.

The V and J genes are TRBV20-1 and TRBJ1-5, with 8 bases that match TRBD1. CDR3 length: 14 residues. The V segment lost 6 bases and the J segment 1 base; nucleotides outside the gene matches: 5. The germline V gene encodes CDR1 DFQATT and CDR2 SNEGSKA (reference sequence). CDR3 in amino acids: CSAAGQGSNQPQHF. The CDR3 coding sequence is TGCAGTGCCGCCGGACAGGGAAGCAATCAGCCCCAGCATTTT.

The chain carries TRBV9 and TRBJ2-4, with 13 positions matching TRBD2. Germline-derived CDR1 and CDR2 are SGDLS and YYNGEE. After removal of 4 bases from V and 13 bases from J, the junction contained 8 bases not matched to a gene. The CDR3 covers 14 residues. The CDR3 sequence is CASSPLPGLAGQYF. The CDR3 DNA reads TGTGCCAGCAGCCCGCTCCCGGGACTAGCGGGACAGTACTTC.